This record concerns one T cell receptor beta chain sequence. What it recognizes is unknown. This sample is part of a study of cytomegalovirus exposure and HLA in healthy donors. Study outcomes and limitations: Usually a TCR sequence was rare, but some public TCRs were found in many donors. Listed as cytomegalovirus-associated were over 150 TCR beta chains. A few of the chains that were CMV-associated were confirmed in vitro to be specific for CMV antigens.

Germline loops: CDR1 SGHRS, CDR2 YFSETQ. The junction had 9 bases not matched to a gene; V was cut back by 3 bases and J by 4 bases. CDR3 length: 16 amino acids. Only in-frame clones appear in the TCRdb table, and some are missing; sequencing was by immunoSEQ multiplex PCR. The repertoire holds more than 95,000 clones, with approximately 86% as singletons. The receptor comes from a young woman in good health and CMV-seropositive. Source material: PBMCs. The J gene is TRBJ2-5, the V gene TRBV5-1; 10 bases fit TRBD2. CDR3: CASSSPAGGLGETQYF. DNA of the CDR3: TGCGCCAGCAGCTCTCCAGCGGGAGGGCTCGGAGAGACCCAGTACTTC. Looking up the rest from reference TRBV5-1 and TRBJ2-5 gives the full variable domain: KAGVTQTPRYLIKTRGQQVTLSCSPISGHRSVSWYQQTPGQGLQFLFEYFSETQRNKGNFPGRFSGRQFSNSRSEMNVSTLELGDSALYLCASSSPAGGLGETQYFGPGTRLLVL.